One and the same sample provided the 30 T cell receptor beta chains below, sequenced in a study of monozygotic twins with inflammatory bowel disease. With the 5' RACE reads reprocessed, TCRdb shows one record per CDR3 protein and no DNA. The sample has about 330,000 distinct CDR3 sequences. Sequencing was carried out using blood. All receptors come from a human donor with ulcerative colitis or Crohn's disease, or a healthy co-twin of an affected twin (not recorded which).

The chain links TRBV7-9 to TRBJ1-1; the TCRdb D gene call, TRBD1, has no DNA to confirm it. The CDR3 loop spans 17 amino acids. CDR1 is SEHNR, CDR2 FQNEAQ, per germline (reference sequence). The CDR3 here is CASSLGPPSRGRTEAFF.

The V call is TRBV4-1, the J call TRBJ2-3; the D call of TRBD2 rests on TCRdb alone, since no DNA is present to check it. The CDR3 is 20 residues long. Germline V gene sequence: CDR1 MGHRA, CDR2 YSYEKL. The CDR3 spells CASSQDVGLAGVTSTDTQYF.

V usage is TRBV18 and J usage is TRBJ2-1; TCRdb proposes TRBD1, but this gene call is untestable without DNA. CDR1 is KGHSH and CDR2 is LQKENI in the germline V gene. The CDR3 is 15 amino acids. The CDR3 reads CASSPGIGRDNEQFF.

The chain recombines TRBV20-1 with TRBJ2-1; checking the TCRdb D call of TRBD2 is not possible without DNA. The CDR3 spans 13 residues. The germline CDR1 and CDR2 sequences are DFQATT and SNEGSKA (reference sequence). CDR3 in amino acids: CSATSGGHNEQFF.

The rearrangement links TRBV12-3 or TRBV12-4 to TRBJ1-1; TCRdb lists TRBD1, though no DNA is available to test this call. The CDR3 is made up of 15 amino acids. CDR3 protein: CASRTPVGPNTEAFF.

The rearrangement joins TRBV6-4 to TRBJ2-3; without DNA, the TCRdb call of TRBD2 cannot be checked. The CDR3 spans 19 residues. Germline V lookup: CDR1 MRHNA, CDR2 SNTAGT. The CDR3 sequence is CASSERVLGLAGNTDTQYF.

The rearrangement links TRBV12-3 or TRBV12-4 to TRBJ2-1; as DNA is missing, the TRBD1 call by TCRdb cannot be tested. The CDR3 runs to 15 residues. This CDR3 is CASSLREGAVNEQFF.

The V gene is TRBV9, the J gene TRBJ2-3; the TCRdb call, TRBD2, lacks DNA for checking. The CDR3 runs 15 residues. The germline V gene encodes CDR1 SGDLS and CDR2 YYNGEE. The CDR3 spells CASSPEGLITDTQYF.

The chain has TRBV24-1 and TRBJ2-7; TCRdb picks TRBD2, but there is no DNA to check that call. The CDR3 runs to 15 residues. Germline values: CDR1 KGHDR, CDR2 SFDVKD. The chain's CDR3 is CATSDDSGRLGEQYF.

The chain combines TRBV20-1 with TRBJ1-1; TCRdb designates TRBD1, a call that cannot be tested without DNA. CDR1 is DFQATT and CDR2 is SNEGSKA in the germline V gene (reference sequence). The CDR3 is 13 amino acids. CDR3 amino acids: CSAPIPPAPKAFF.

The rearrangement links TRBV7-2 to TRBJ2-2; TCRdb calls TRBD1, which cannot be checked without DNA. There are 15 residues in the CDR3. Germline CDR1 is SGHTA and CDR2 is FQGNSA. The CDR3 spells CASRPSGQGAGELFF.

The chain combines TRBV15 with TRBJ1-1. Germline V gene sequence: CDR1 LNHNV, CDR2 YYDKDF (reference sequence). This CDR3 has 13 residues. CDR3 sequence: CATSNEGWTEAFF.

The chain employs TRBV20-1 and TRBJ2-1; TCRdb calls TRBD2, which cannot be checked without DNA. This CDR3 is 12 amino acids long. CDR1 is DFQATT, CDR2 SNEGSKA, per germline (reference sequence). CDR3 sequence: CSARTSGNEQFF.

The V and J genes are TRBV6-2 or TRBV6-3 and TRBJ2-3; TCRdb reports TRBD2, a call that lacks DNA to check it against. The germline V gene has CDR1 MNHEY and CDR2 SVGEGT. The CDR3 runs to 14 residues. This CDR3 reads CASSGPPGTDTRYF.

The chain recombines TRBV6-6 with TRBJ1-5. The germline V gene encodes CDR1 MNHNY and CDR2 SVGAGI (reference sequence). The CDR3 has 13 amino acids. The CDR3 loop is CASSYARNQPQHF.

The CDR3 spells CASIQDGGGHTDTQYF. The V and J genes are TRBV4-1 and TRBJ2-3; there is no DNA to check the TCRdb D call of TRBD1. The CDR3 loop spans 16 amino acids. From germline, CDR1 is MGHRA and CDR2 YSYEKL.

The chain joins TRBV20-1 to TRBJ2-7. CDR1 DFQATT and CDR2 SNEGSKA come from the germline V gene (reference sequence). The CDR3 sequence is 16 residues long. The CDR3 protein is CSARGLGFAGFYEQYF.

This chain connects TRBV15 to TRBJ2-3; without DNA, the TCRdb call of TRBD2 cannot be checked. CDR1 LNHNV and CDR2 YYDKDF come from the germline V gene (reference sequence). The CDR3 is 15 residues long. This chain's CDR3 is CATSRDGRYTDTQYF.

This rearrangement joins TRBV7-2 to TRBJ2-3; TCRdb indicates TRBD2, and absent DNA this call remains unverified. CDR3 length: 16 residues. Germline V gene lookup returns CDR1 SGHTA and CDR2 FQGNSA. The CDR3 protein is CASRQKLAGNTDTQYF.

V gene TRBV20-1 combines with J gene TRBJ2-7; TCRdb indicates TRBD1, and absent DNA this call remains unverified. Germline CDR1 is DFQATT and CDR2 is SNEGSKA (reference sequence). This CDR3 spans 14 amino acids. The CDR3 protein is CSARVGQELYEQYF.

The V and J genes are TRBV6-4 and TRBJ2-1; there is no DNA to check the TCRdb D call of TRBD1. Germline CDR1 MRHNA, CDR2 SNTAGT. This CDR3 has 15 amino acids. The CDR3 sequence is CASSEKGPEKGEQFF.

This chain uses TRBV15 with TRBJ2-1. CDR1 and CDR2 from the germline V gene are LNHNV and YYDKDF (reference sequence). The CDR3 has 13 amino acids. The CDR3 region is CATSRGYYNEQFF.

The genes are TRBV6-1 and TRBJ2-1. This CDR3 is built from 17 residues. Germline CDR1 reads MNHNS; CDR2 reads SASEGT. CDR3 in amino acids: CASSRTFTGLNNNEQFF.

The V and J genes are TRBV18 and TRBJ2-1. The CDR3 contains 13 residues. Germline values: CDR1 KGHSH, CDR2 LQKENI. The chain's CDR3 is CASSPPLDNEQFF.

The V call is TRBV30, the J call TRBJ1-4; TCRdb's assignment of TRBD1 cannot be checked, as there is no DNA. CDR1 is GTSNPN and CDR2 is SVGIG in the germline V gene (reference sequence). The CDR3 is made up of 14 amino acids. This CDR3 is CAWVGQNLHEKLFF.

CDR3 region: CASSHRDRGYEQYF. This sequence joins TRBV13 and TRBJ2-7; with no DNA, the TCRdb D assignment of TRBD1 cannot be verified. This CDR3 is built from 14 residues. Germline lookup yields CDR1 PRHDT and CDR2 FYEKMQ (reference sequence).

J is TRBJ2-2 and V is TRBV3-1; TCRdb calls TRBD1, which cannot be checked without DNA. The CDR3 runs 17 residues. Germline V gene lookup returns CDR1 LGHDT and CDR2 YNNKEL (reference sequence). The CDR3 spells CASSHETTGGSSGELFF.

This rearrangement joins TRBV27 to TRBJ1-2; the D call from TCRdb, TRBD1, cannot be confirmed without DNA. The CDR3 length is 16 residues. The germline V gene encodes CDR1 MNHEY and CDR2 SMNVEV (reference sequence). CDR3 residues: CASLGRQGRRSYGYTF.

J is TRBJ2-7 and V is TRBV6-5; the D call from TCRdb, TRBD1, cannot be confirmed without DNA. Per the germline V gene, CDR1 is MNHEY and CDR2 is SVGAGI. The CDR3 contains 13 residues. This CDR3 is CASSFGQDYEQYF.

The gene calls are TRBV7-9 and TRBJ1-2; TCRdb picks TRBD1, but there is no DNA to check that call. The length of the CDR3 is 15 residues. Germline V gene sequence: CDR1 SEHNR, CDR2 FQNEAQ (reference sequence). The CDR3 is CASSLGQGANYGYTF. Full variable domain (outside the CDR3, taken from reference TRBV7-9 and TRBJ1-2): DTGVSQNPRHKITKRGQNVTFRCDPISEHNRLYWYRQTLGQGPEFLTYFQNEAQLEKSRLLSDRFSAERPKGSFSTLEIQRTEQGDSAMYLCASSLGQGANYGYTFGSGTRLTVV.